These T cell receptor beta chains were read from a single sample in a study of T cells in narcolepsy. This table comes from immunoSEQ multiplex PCR, and its TCRdb copy is limited to in-frame clones, with some not included. The data contain tens of thousands of clones, 82% of them singletons. Material for sequencing was CD45RA- memory CD4+ T cells from PBMCs. Receptors were obtained from a human donor with narcolepsy. Each CDR3 is given with its conserved first and last residue. A D gene is named only where the DNA matches it firmly. The size field is filled for only some rows; it gives once, few, many or a size class.

clone size	V gene	J gene	D gene	CDR3 DNA	CDR3 protein
NA	TRBV7-3	TRBJ1-2	NA	TGTGCCAGCAGCTCCTCGGGGGGCAACGGTGCTAACTATGGCTACACCTTC	CASSSSGGNGANYGYTF
once	TRBV28	TRBJ1-2	NA	TGTGCCAGCAGGTGGCTCTATGGCTACACCTTC	CASRWLYGYTF
few	TRBV10-3	TRBJ1-5	NA	TGTGCCATCGCGCGGGAGGGGCATCAGCCCCAGCATTTT	CAIAREGHQPQHF
NA	TRBV19	TRBJ1-3	NA	TGTGCCAGTAGTAACGGGGGTCTTGGAAACACCATATATTTT	CASSNGGLGNTIYF
once	TRBV7-2	TRBJ2-1	TRBD1	TGTGCCAGCAGGACAGGGGGCAAAAAGAGCAATGAGCAGTTCTTC	CASRTGGKKSNEQFF
NA	TRBV5-1	TRBJ2-1	NA	TGCGCCAGCGGACGGAGCCTAGCCACCTCCTACAATGAGCAGTTCTTC	CASGRSLATSYNEQFF
once	TRBV7-2	TRBJ1-2	NA	TGTGCCAGCAGCTTAGCGGTCAGGGTCGGTCGTAACTATGGCTACACCTTC	CASSLAVRVGRNYGYTF
NA	TRBV10-2	TRBJ2-1	TRBD2	TGCGCCAGCAGTGATACTAGCGGGACTCGTAGCTCCTACAATGAGCAGTTCTTC	CASSDTSGTRSSYNEQFF
NA	TRBV6-1	TRBJ2-5	TRBD2	TGTGCCAGTTCGGGGGGGCTAGTGAAAGAGACCCAGTACTTC	CASSGGLVKETQYF
NA	TRBV5-1	TRBJ2-7	NA	TGCGCCAGCAGCTCCCCCACTAGACAGGAGCAGTACTTC	CASSSPTRQEQYF
NA	TRBV4-2	TRBJ1-6	NA	TGTGCCAGCAGAGGGGGAGAGGATTCACCCCTCCACTTT	CASRGGEDSPLHF
once	TRBV15	TRBJ2-5	NA	TGTGCCACCAGCGGGGACTTAAGGGGGGAGACCCAGTACTTC	CATSGDLRGETQYF
NA	TRBV19	TRBJ2-2	TRBD2	TGTGCCAGTAGTAGCAGCGGGGGGAACACCGGGGAGCTGTTTTTT	CASSSSGGNTGELFF
few	TRBV28	TRBJ1-2	NA	TGTGCCAGCAGAGATTCAGGGGACTACTATGGCTACACCTTC	CASRDSGDYYGYTF
NA	TRBV30	TRBJ1-1	NA	TGTGCCTGGAGCCAGGGAAACACTGAAGCTTTCTTT	CAWSQGNTEAFF
few	TRBV6-1	TRBJ2-7	NA	TGTGCCAGCAGTGAACCTATCGAGCAGTACTTC	CASSEPIEQYF
NA	TRBV7-8	TRBJ2-7	NA	TGTGCCAGCAGCCCCACGAGGACCCTGACCTACGAGCAGTACTTC	CASSPTRTLTYEQYF
NA	TRBV7-9	TRBJ1-1	NA	TGTGCCAGCAGCACCCAGACAGGAAGCACTGAAGCTTTCTTT	CASSTQTGSTEAFF
NA	TRBV29-1	TRBJ1-2	NA	TGCAGCGTTGGGAGGGGGGGAAACTATGGCTACACCTTC	CSVGRGGNYGYTF
NA	TRBV2	TRBJ1-5	TRBD1	TGTGCCACTAACAGGGGGCTCGGTCAGCCCCAGCATTTT	CATNRGLGQPQHF
NA	TRBV9	TRBJ2-5	NA	TGTGCCAGCAGCGTAGAGAGGGAGACCCAGTACTTC	CASSVERETQYF
NA	TRBV13	TRBJ1-1	NA	TGTGCCAGCAGCCGAGGTCCAGGGTGGACCACTGAAGCTTTCTTT	CASSRGPGWTTEAFF
NA	TRBV19	TRBJ1-3	NA	TGTGCCAGTAGCACCTCGTTCGGACAAGAAAACACCATATATTTT	CASSTSFGQENTIYF
NA	TRBV5-1	TRBJ2-1	TRBD1	TGCGCCAGCAGTACCGGGACAGGGGGCCTTGAGCAGTTCTTC	CASSTGTGGLEQFF
NA	TRBV28	TRBJ1-2	NA	TGTGCCAGCAGGCGCAGTGGGGGAGCTAACTATGGCTACACCTTC	CASRRSGGANYGYTF
once	TRBV9	TRBJ2-5	NA	TGTGCCAGCAGCGTAGCGGTCGGGGGTGGTCTCATGGAGACCCAGTACTTC	CASSVAVGGGLMETQYF
NA	TRBV2	TRBJ2-3	TRBD2	TGTGCCAGCTCAAAACTAGCGGGAGTGGATACGCAGTATTTT	CASSKLAGVDTQYF
once	TRBV19	TRBJ2-2	TRBD2	TGTGCCAGTAGTATAGGTGGACTAGCGGGGGGATTAGTCACCGGGGAGCTGTTTTTT	CASSIGGLAGGLVTGELFF
NA	TRBV27	TRBJ1-2	NA	TGTGCCAGCGGTCGGGGGGAGGTTTTTTATGGCTACACCTTC	CASGRGEVFYGYTF
NA	TRBV10-1	TRBJ2-2	NA	TGCGCCAGCAGTCTTTTGGAGGGGACCGGGGAGCTGTTTTTT	CASSLLEGTGELFF
NA	TRBV2	TRBJ1-4	NA	TGTGCCAGCAGTGTTCTTCGGATAGAGTATGAAAAACCGTTTTTT	CASSVLRIEYEKPFF
NA	TRBV6-6	TRBJ1-3	NA	TGTGCCAGCAGTTACACCGGGACCGGTGGAAACACCATATATTTT	CASSYTGTGGNTIYF
few	TRBV18	TRBJ2-5	NA	TGTGCCAGCTCACCCGATGCGGGGGAGACCCAGTACTTC	CASSPDAGETQYF
NA	TRBV10-3	TRBJ1-1	NA	TGTGCCATCAATCCCGGCATGAACACTGAAGCTTTCTTT	CAINPGMNTEAFF
NA	TRBV27	TRBJ2-2	NA	TGTGCCAGCAGACTAAGTACGAACACCGGGGAGCTGTTTTTT	CASRLSTNTGELFF
NA	TRBV6-5	TRBJ1-1	NA	TGTGCCAGCAATAGCCAAAGGAACACTGAAGCTTTCTTT	CASNSQRNTEAFF
NA	TRBV6-5	TRBJ1-1	TRBD1	TGTGCCAGCAGTTACTCATCTAGACAGGGCACTGAAGCTTTCTTT	CASSYSSRQGTEAFF
few	TRBV4-2	TRBJ1-3	TRBD1	TGTGCCAGCAGCCAACCCGGGACAGGGTCTGGAAACACCATATATTTT	CASSQPGTGSGNTIYF
NA	TRBV2	TRBJ1-1	NA	TGTGCCAGTAGAGAGCAGGGCCCGGGGACTGAAGCTTTCTTT	CASREQGPGTEAFF
NA	TRBV29-1	TRBJ2-3	NA	TGCAGCGCCCGGGGGACAGATACGCAGTATTTT	CSARGTDTQYF
NA	TRBV18	TRBJ1-5	NA	TGTGCCAGCTCACGAGGGTGGGATCAGCCCCAGCATTTT	CASSRGWDQPQHF
NA	TRBV7-9	TRBJ1-1	NA	TGTGCCAGCAGGGTTTGGGCTGAAGCTTTCTTT	CASRVWAEAFF
NA	TRBV7-9	TRBJ1-2	TRBD1	TGTGCCAGCAGCACATTAGGCCGCGGGCAGGGGGATGGCTACACCTTC	CASSTLGRGQGDGYTF
NA	TRBV18	TRBJ2-5	TRBD2	TGTGCCAGCTCAGACAAAAGACTAGCGGGGGAACAGACCCAGTACTTC	CASSDKRLAGEQTQYF
NA	TRBV6-4	TRBJ2-7	TRBD1	TGTGCCAGCAGTGACTTGGACAGGGGGTACGAGCAGTACTTC	CASSDLDRGYEQYF
NA	TRBV19	TRBJ2-7	TRBD2	TGTGCCAGTAGTCCCAGCGGGATCTCCTACGAGCAGTACTTC	CASSPSGISYEQYF
once	TRBV10-3	TRBJ1-1	TRBD1	TGTGCCATCAGACCTACAGGGGAAAGGGCTGAAGCTTTCTTT	CAIRPTGERAEAFF
NA	TRBV7-2	TRBJ2-7	NA	TGTGCCAGCAGCTTAGGGGGCGCGTCCTACGAGCAGTACTTC	CASSLGGASYEQYF
few	TRBV4-2	TRBJ1-3	NA	TGTGCCAGCAGCTCACGGGCCTCTGGAAACACCATATATTTT	CASSSRASGNTIYF
few	TRBV2	TRBJ1-2	NA	TGTGCCAGCAGTGAAGCCAGGATAGGTGGCTACACCTTC	CASSEARIGGYTF
NA	TRBV7-3	TRBJ1-1	NA	TGTGCCAGCAGCCCGGGCAGCTGGGGCACTGAAGCTTTCTTT	CASSPGSWGTEAFF
once	TRBV13	TRBJ2-3	NA	TGTGCCAGCAGCTTAGGCTGGGGAGATACGCAGTATTTT	CASSLGWGDTQYF
NA	TRBV5-1	TRBJ1-2	TRBD1	TGCGCCAGCAGAACCGGGACAGAAGAGTACTATGGCTACACCTTC	CASRTGTEEYYGYTF
NA	TRBV20-1	TRBJ2-7	NA	TGCAGTGCTACCTCCACCGGGGCCCCGGACTTC	CSATSTGAPDF